A selection of T cell receptor beta chains follows, all from one sample in a study of T cell clones after liver transplantation. The table came from immunoSEQ multiplex PCR; TCRdb's copy has only in-frame clones and leaves some out. Here the sample spans 8,000 to 10,000 clones, about 72% being singletons. The sequenced sample was CD8+ T cells from blood, obtained at the approximately 15-month timepoint. Receptors originate from a human patient who received a liver transplant. Some T cells may be the graft donor's. CDR3s leave out the opening cysteine and the closing phenylalanine or tryptophan. The listing skips clone size in some rows; elsewhere it reads once, few, many or a size class.

J gene | V gene | clone size | CDR3 protein
TRBJ1-1 | TRBV28 | - | ASTLGVGENTEAF
TRBJ1-1 | TRBV29-1 | - | SVELSNHTEAF
TRBJ2-3 | TRBV6-1 | few | ASSEASGGATDTQY
TRBJ2-6 | TRBV7-9 | - | ASGPTTGTGANVLT
TRBJ1-2 | TRBV5-4 | - | ASSSDRAHVYGYT
TRBJ1-2 | TRBV4-1 | - | ASSQDLPGLNYGYT
TRBJ2-3 | TRBV27 | - | ASSILAGGGDTQY
TRBJ2-1 | TRBV5-4 | - | ASSLGLVGMNEQF
TRBJ2-1 | TRBV5-1 | - | ASSLVDYNEQF
TRBJ1-2 | TRBV4-3 | - | ASSQEEVPGSYYGYT
TRBJ2-7 | TRBV6-1 | - | ASSARTGGWYEQY
TRBJ1-2 | TRBV27 | - | ASSLSWGTGGYT
TRBJ2-2 | TRBV4-2 | - | ASSREETVNTGELF
TRBJ2-7 | TRBV6-1 | - | ASRIRPGHEQY
TRBJ1-2 | TRBV6-6 | - | ASKRGAGKENGYT
TRBJ2-2 | TRBV5-1 | - | ASSSSTGELF
TRBJ1-4 | TRBV5-1 | - | ASSLDRVGEKLF
TRBJ2-7 | TRBV4-1 | - | ASSHTSDSYEQY
TRBJ2-1 | TRBV7-6 | - | ASSLAIVSGNSYNEQF
TRBJ2-7 | TRBV28 | few | ASSPSGGGEQY
TRBJ2-7 | TRBV28 | - | ASSFTGGYEQY
TRBJ1-1 | TRBV12-2 | - | ASRDRDREWEAF
TRBJ1-4 | TRBV19 | - | ASSIRATNEKLF
TRBJ2-3 | TRBV7-9 | medium-sized | ASSLYRADTQY
TRBJ1-1 | TRBV19 | - | ATRGEVGTEAF
TRBJ2-5 | TRBV2 | - | ASSAGTGEETQY
TRBJ1-1 | TRBV6-4 | - | ASSLGQNTEAF
TRBJ2-3 | TRBV7-9 | - | ASSPNTDTQY
TRBJ1-2 | TRBV2 | - | ASRRTESYGYT
TRBJ2-5 | TRBV6-5 | - | ASRLAGEGQETQY
TRBJ1-6 | TRBV6-1 | - | ASSDGTGGNSPLH
TRBJ1-1 | TRBV5-4 | - | ASSRQGKTEAF
TRBJ1-1 | TRBV11-2 | - | ASSLFTEAF
TRBJ2-5 | TRBV10-1 | - | ASSDEIQETQY
TRBJ2-7 | TRBV27 | - | ASSLNIGDSPYEQY
TRBJ1-4 | TRBV28 | - | ASSRGQHREKLF
TRBJ2-6 | TRBV2 | - | ASSKAAPHSGANVLT
TRBJ2-1 | TRBV4-3 | - | ASSQVVMDRGDVYEQF
TRBJ2-7 | TRBV7-9 | - | ASEDGGGGSYEQY
TRBJ2-1 | TRBV10-3 | - | AISESRRGHSYNEQF
TRBJ2-3 | TRBV6-1 | - | ASRGTGDADTQY
TRBJ2-7 | TRBV7-9 | - | ASTGPFSYEQY
TRBJ2-7 | TRBV28 | - | ASSLGGGGEQY
TRBJ1-2 | TRBV7-9 | - | ASSLEGGSYGYT
TRBJ2-1 | TRBV5-5 | - | ASSQGESSYNEQF
TRBJ2-7 | TRBV19 | - | ASSMTGGYEQY
TRBJ2-5 | TRBV4-3 | - | ASSQEVEETQY
TRBJ1-4 | TRBV6-1 | - | ASSEPGEKLF
TRBJ2-3 | TRBV6-4 | few | ASSTTGGSTDTQY
TRBJ2-5 | TRBV11-3 | once | ASRPPQAGVTETQY
TRBJ2-6 | TRBV18 | - | ASSPPNGTEGGSGANVLT
TRBJ1-4 | TRBV19 | - | ASSFIGVTNEKLF
TRBJ2-4 | TRBV11-3 | once | ASSVTDGDIQY
TRBJ1-1 | TRBV19 | few | ASSIGQINTEAF
TRBJ2-5 | TRBV5-4 | once | ASSGMEETQY
TRBJ2-3 | TRBV19 | - | ASSRETGPPLDTQY
TRBJ2-7 | TRBV10-1 | once | ASSGRPGQGKQY
TRBJ2-4 | TRBV4-1 | - | ASSQEGSKNIQY
TRBJ2-7 | TRBV7-2 | - | ASSSLTGPIDEQY